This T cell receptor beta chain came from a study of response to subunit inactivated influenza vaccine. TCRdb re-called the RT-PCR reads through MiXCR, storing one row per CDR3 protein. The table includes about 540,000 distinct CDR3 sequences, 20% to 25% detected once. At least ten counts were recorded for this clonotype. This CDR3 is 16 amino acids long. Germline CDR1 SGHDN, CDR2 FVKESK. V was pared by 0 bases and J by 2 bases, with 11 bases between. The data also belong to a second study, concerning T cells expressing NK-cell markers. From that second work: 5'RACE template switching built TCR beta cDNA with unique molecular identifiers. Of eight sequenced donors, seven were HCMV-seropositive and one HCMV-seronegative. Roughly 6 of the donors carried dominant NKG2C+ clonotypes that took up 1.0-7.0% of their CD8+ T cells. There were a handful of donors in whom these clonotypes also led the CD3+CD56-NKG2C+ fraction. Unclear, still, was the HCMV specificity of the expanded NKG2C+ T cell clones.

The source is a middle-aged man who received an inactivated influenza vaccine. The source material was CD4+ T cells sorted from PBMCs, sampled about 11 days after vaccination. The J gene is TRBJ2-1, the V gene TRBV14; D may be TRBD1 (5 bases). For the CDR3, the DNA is TGTGCCAGCAGCCAAGATATGTGGACAACCTACAATGAGCAGTTCTTC. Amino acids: CASSQDMWTTYNEQFF. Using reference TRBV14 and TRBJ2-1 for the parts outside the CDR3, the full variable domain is EAGVTQFPSHSVIEKGQTVTLRCDPISGHDNLYWYRRVMGKEIKFLLHFVKESKQDESGMPNNRFLAERTGGTYSTLKVQPAELEDSGVYFCASSQDMWTTYNEQFFGPGTRLTVL.